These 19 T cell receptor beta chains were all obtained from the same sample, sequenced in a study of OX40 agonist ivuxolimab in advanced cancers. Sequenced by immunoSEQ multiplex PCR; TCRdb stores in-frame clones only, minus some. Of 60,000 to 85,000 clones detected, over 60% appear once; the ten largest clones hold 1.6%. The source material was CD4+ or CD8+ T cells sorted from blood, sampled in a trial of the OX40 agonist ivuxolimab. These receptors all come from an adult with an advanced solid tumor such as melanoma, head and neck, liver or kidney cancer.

CDR3 sequence (DNA): TGTGCCAGCAGTCTTCGGGTCGAAGTAGGTGAGCAGTTCTTC. Translated, it gives CASSLRVEVGEQFF. This chain uses TRBV6-6 with TRBJ2-1; D call uncertain. The CDR3 is made up of 14 amino acids. V gave up 5 bases and J gave up 9 bases, with 17 bases separating them. The germline CDR1 and CDR2 sequences are MNHNY and SVGAGI (reference sequence).

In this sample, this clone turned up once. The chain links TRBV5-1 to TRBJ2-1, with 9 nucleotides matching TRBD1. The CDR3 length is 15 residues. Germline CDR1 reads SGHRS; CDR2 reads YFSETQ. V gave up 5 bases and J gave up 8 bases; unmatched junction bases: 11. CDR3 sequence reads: CASSRDLTGGDEQFF. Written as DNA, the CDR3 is TGCGCCAGCAGTCGGGACTTAACAGGGGGCGATGAGCAGTTCTTC.

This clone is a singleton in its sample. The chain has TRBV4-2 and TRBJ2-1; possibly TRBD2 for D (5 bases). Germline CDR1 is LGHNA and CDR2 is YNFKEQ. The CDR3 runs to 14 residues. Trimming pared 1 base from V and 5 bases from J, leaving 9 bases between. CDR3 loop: CASSQVVANNEQFF. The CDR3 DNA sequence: TGTGCCAGCAGCCAAGTTGTAGCGAACAATGAGCAGTTCTTC.

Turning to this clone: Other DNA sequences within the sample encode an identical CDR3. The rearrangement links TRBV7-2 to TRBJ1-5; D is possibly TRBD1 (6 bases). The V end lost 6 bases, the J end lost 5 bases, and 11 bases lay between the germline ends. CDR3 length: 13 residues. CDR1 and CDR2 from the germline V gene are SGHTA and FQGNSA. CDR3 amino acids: CASSRTADQPQHF. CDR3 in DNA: TGTGCCAGCAGTCGGACAGCAGATCAGCCCCAGCATTTT. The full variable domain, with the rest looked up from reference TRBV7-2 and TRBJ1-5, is GAGVSQSPSNKVTEKGKDVELRCDPISGHTALYWYRQSLGQGLEFLIYFQGNSAPDKSGLPSDRFSAERTGGSVSTLTIQRTQQEDSAVYLCASSRTADQPQHFGDGTRLSIL.

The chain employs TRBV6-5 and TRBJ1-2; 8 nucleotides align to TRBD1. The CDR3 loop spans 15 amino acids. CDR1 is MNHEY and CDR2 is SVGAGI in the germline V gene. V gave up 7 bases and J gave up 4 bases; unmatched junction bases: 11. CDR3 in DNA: TGTGCCAGCACTCACCCCCCAGGGGGCGTCTATGGCTACACCTTC. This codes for CASTHPPGGVYGYTF.

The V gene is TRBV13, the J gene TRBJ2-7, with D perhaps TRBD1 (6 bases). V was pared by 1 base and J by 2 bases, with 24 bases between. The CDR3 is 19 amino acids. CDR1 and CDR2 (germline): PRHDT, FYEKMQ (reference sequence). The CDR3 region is CASSLAQTGPLKPAYEQYF. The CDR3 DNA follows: TGTGCCAGCAGCTTAGCCCAGACAGGACCCTTAAAACCGGCCTACGAGCAGTACTTC.

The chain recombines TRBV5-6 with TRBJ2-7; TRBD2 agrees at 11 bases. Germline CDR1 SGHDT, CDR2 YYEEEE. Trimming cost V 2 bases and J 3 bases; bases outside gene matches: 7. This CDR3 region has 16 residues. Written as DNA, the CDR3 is TGTGCCAGCAGCTTCCTAGCGGGAGGATACCTCTACGAGCAGTACTTC. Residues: CASSFLAGGYLYEQYF.

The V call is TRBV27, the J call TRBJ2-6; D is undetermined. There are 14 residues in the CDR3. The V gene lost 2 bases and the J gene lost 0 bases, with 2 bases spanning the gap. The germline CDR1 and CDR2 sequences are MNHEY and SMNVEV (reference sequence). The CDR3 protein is CASSLLSGANVLTF. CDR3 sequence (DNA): TGTGCCAGCAGTTTACTCTCTGGGGCCAACGTCCTGACTTTC.

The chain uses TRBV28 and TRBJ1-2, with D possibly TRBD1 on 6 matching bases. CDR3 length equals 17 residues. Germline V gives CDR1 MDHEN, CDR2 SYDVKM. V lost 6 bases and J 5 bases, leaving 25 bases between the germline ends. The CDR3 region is CASRTIAGRGRMYGYTF. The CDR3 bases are TGTGCCAGCAGAACAATTGCGGGCCGGGGGCGGATGTATGGCTACACCTTC.

The CDR3 DNA sequence: TGTGCCAGCAGCAGAGCTACTAGCGGGTTCACCTACAATGAGCAGTTCTTC. Translation: CASSRATSGFTYNEQFF. The V call is TRBV7-2, the J call TRBJ2-1; 9 bases are a match to TRBD2. Trimming at V came to 5 bases and at J to 2 bases, leaving 10 bases not matched to a gene. The germline gives CDR1 SGHTA, CDR2 FQGNSA. CDR3 length: 17 residues.

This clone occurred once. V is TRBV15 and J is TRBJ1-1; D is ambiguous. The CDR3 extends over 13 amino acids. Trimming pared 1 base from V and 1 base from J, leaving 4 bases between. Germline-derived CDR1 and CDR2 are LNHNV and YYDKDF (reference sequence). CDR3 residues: CATSRATNTEAFF. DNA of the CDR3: TGTGCCACCAGCAGAGCCACGAACACTGAAGCTTTCTTT.

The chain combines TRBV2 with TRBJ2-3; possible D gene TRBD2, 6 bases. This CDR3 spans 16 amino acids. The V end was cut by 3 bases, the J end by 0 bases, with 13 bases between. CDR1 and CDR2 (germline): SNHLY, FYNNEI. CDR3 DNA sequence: TGTGCCAGCAGTGATGGGCGGGGTACTAGCACAGATACGCAGTATTTT. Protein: CASSDGRGTSTDTQYF.

The CDR3 sequence: CASSGAKVGPQYF. The CDR3 DNA is TGTGCCAGCAGCGGGGCGAAGGTTGGTCCCCAGTATTTT. V usage is TRBV11-3 and J usage is TRBJ2-3; D possibly corresponds to TRBD1 (5 bases). This CDR3 region has 13 residues. Trimming left V 5 bases short and J 12 bases short, with 18 bases between. Germline lookup yields CDR1 SGHNT and CDR2 YENEEA.

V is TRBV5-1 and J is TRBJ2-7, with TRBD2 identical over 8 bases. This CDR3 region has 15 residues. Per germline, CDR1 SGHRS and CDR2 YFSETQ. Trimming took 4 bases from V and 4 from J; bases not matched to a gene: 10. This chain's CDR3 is CASSPGAGVGYEQYF. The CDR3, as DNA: TGCGCCAGCAGCCCGGGAGCGGGAGTAGGGTACGAGCAGTACTTC.

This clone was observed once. The CDR3 nucleotides read TGTGCCAGCAGTTACCGCGGTCTGAGCACAGATACGCAGTATTTT. Encoded protein: CASSYRGLSTDTQYF. The chain joins TRBV6-5 to TRBJ2-3; no definite D call. The germline V and J ends were trimmed by 2 bases and 0 bases, with 9 bases remaining between them. CDR1 is MNHEY, CDR2 SVGAGI, per germline. The CDR3 runs 15 residues.

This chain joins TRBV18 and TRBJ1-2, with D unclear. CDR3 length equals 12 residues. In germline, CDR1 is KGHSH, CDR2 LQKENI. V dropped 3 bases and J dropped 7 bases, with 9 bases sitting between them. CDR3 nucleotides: TGTGCCAGCTCACCCCCACGGGGTGGCTACACCTTC. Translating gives CASSPPRGGYTF. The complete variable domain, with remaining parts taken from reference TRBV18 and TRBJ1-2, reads NAGVMQNPRHLVRRRGQEARLRCSPMKGHSHVYWYRQLPEEGLKFMVYLQKENIIDESGMPKERFSAEFPKEGPSILRIQQVVRGDSAAYFCASSPPRGGYTFGSGTRLTVV.

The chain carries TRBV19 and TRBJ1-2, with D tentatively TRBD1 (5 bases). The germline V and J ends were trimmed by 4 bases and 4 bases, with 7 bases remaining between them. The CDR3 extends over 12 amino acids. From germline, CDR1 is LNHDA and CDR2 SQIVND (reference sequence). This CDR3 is CASSTGPYGYTF. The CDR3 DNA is TGTGCCAGTAGTACAGGGCCCTATGGCTACACCTTC. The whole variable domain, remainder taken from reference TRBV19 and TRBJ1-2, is DGGITQSPKYLFRKEGQNVTLSCEQNLNHDAMYWYRQDPGQGLRLIYYSQIVNDFQKGDIAEGYSVSREKKESFPLTVTSAQKNPTAFYLCASSTGPYGYTFGSGTRLTVV.

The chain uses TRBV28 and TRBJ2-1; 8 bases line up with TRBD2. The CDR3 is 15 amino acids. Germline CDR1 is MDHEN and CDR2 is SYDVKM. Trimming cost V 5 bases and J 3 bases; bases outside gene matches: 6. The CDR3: CASSQGSGNYNEQFF. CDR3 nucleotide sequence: TGTGCCAGCAGTCAGGGTAGCGGGAACTACAATGAGCAGTTCTTC.

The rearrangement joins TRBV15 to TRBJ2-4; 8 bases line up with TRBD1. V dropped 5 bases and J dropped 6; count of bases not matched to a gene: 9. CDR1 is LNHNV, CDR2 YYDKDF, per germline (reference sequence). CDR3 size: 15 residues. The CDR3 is CATSEERTGLNIQYF. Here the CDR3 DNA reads TGTGCCACCAGCGAAGAAAGGACAGGGCTAAACATTCAGTACTTC. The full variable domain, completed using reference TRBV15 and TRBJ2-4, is DAMVIQNPRYQVTQFGKPVTLSCSQTLNHNVMYWYQQKSSQAPKLLFHYYDKDFNNEADTPDNFQSRRPNTSFCFLDIRSPGLGDTAMYLCATSEERTGLNIQYFGAGTRLSVL.